Listed below are T cell receptor beta chains from one sample, sequenced in a study of control samples from healthy donors and cancer patients. This table comes from immunoSEQ multiplex PCR, and its TCRdb copy is limited to in-frame clones, with some not included. The table lists around 59,000 clones, more than 85% of them singletons, with approximately 1.5% in the top ten. Sequencing was performed on PBMCs. These receptors came from a man aged 35-49 years with colorectal cancer. Each CDR3 is given with its conserved first and last residue. The order of the fields is D gene, J gene, V gene, clone size, CDR3 length, CDR3 protein, CDR3 DNA. D genes are given only for firm matches. Expanded clones get a size class; other rows say once, few or many, or leave the size out.

D: TRBD1; J: TRBJ2-1; V: TRBV25-1; size: once; length: 15; CDR3: CASSVRDRPQSGQFF; DNA: TGTGCCAGCAGTGTCCGGGACAGGCCCCAATCTGGGCAGTTCTTC
D: TRBD1; J: TRBJ1-5; V: TRBV19; size: NA; length: 15; CDR3: CASSIGTGEVQPQHF; DNA: TGTGCCAGTAGTATCGGGACAGGGGAGGTTCAGCCCCAGCATTTT
D: TRBD1; J: TRBJ1-4; V: TRBV6-5; size: NA; length: 15; CDR3: CASGRDSPRGEKLFF; DNA: TGTGCCAGCGGACGGGACAGCCCGAGGGGTGAAAAACTGTTTTTT
D: NA; J: TRBJ1-5; V: TRBV5-6; size: NA; length: 17; CDR3: CASSSGHSLSRDQPQHF; DNA: TGTGCCAGCAGCTCGGGACATTCACTTTCTCGCGATCAGCCCCAGCATTTT
D: TRBD1; J: TRBJ1-2; V: TRBV6-1; size: NA; length: 13; CDR3: CASSVTGDYGYTF; DNA: TGTGCCAGCAGTGTGACAGGGGACTATGGCTACACCTTC
D: NA; J: TRBJ2-1; V: TRBV9; size: NA; length: 15; CDR3: CASSVQDSLYNEQFF; DNA: TGTGCCAGCAGCGTACAGGACAGCTTATACAATGAGCAGTTCTTC
D: NA; J: TRBJ1-2; V: TRBV19; size: once; length: 16; CDR3: CAGSTLFRLANYGYTF; DNA: TGTGCCGGTAGTACTCTGTTCCGATTAGCTAACTATGGCTACACCTTC
D: NA; J: TRBJ1-2; V: TRBV21-1; size: NA; length: 8; CDR3: CASRGHTF; DNA: TGTGCCAGCAGGGGCCACACCTTC
D: TRBD1; J: TRBJ1-3; V: TRBV5-1; size: NA; length: 15; CDR3: CASSLEGGRGNTIYF; DNA: TGCGCCAGCAGCTTGGAAGGGGGCAGGGGAAACACCATATATTTT
D: NA; J: TRBJ1-1; V: TRBV6-1; size: NA; length: 13; CDR3: CASSEVDNTEAFF; DNA: TGTGCCAGCAGTGAAGTCGATAACACTGAAGCTTTCTTT
D: TRBD1; J: TRBJ2-2; V: TRBV6-1; size: NA; length: 16; CDR3: CASSVWGTGNTGELFF; DNA: TGTGCCAGCAGTGTATGGGGGACAGGGAACACCGGGGAGCTGTTTTTT
D: NA; J: TRBJ2-3; V: TRBV19; size: NA; length: 11; CDR3: CASSIGDTQYF; DNA: TGTGCCAGTAGTATTGGGGATACGCAGTATTTT
D: TRBD1; J: TRBJ2-7; V: TRBV7-9; size: NA; length: 13; CDR3: CASSRQGAYEQYF; DNA: TGTGCCAGCAGCCGACAGGGGGCCTACGAGCAGTACTTC
D: NA; J: TRBJ2-5; V: TRBV6-6; size: NA; length: 14; CDR3: CASSSGRERLTQYF; DNA: TGTGCCAGCAGTTCCGGCAGGGAGAGACTAACCCAGTACTTC
D: NA; J: TRBJ2-7; V: TRBV6-5; size: NA; length: 15; CDR3: CASSRGAGDSYEQYF; DNA: TGTGCCAGCAGCCGGGGGGCCGGGGATTCCTACGAGCAGTACTTC
D: NA; J: TRBJ1-4; V: TRBV5-5; size: NA; length: 15; CDR3: CASQTEYATNEKLFF; DNA: TGTGCCAGCCAGACAGAATATGCAACTAATGAAAAACTGTTTTTT
D: NA; J: TRBJ1-3; V: TRBV9; size: NA; length: 14; CDR3: CASSVTVSGNTIYF; DNA: TGTGCCAGCAGCGTAACGGTCTCTGGAAACACCATATATTTT
D: NA; J: TRBJ2-7; V: TRBV30; size: NA; length: 13; CDR3: CAWSVGEGSEQYF; DNA: TGTGCCTGGAGTGTAGGTGAGGGTTCTGAGCAGTACTTC
D: NA; J: TRBJ1-5; V: TRBV5-4; size: NA; length: 15; CDR3: CASAQGPTGNQPQHF; DNA: TGTGCCAGCGCCCAGGGGCCAACTGGCAATCAGCCCCAGCATTTT
D: TRBD1; J: TRBJ1-2; V: TRBV6-1; size: NA; length: 17; CDR3: CASSATGTGGAGYGYTF; DNA: TGTGCCAGCAGTGCGACCGGGACAGGGGGCGCGGGCTATGGCTACACCTTC
D: NA; J: TRBJ2-2; V: TRBV19; size: NA; length: 13; CDR3: CASSVRPPGELFF; DNA: TGTGCCAGTAGTGTACGCCCTCCCGGGGAGCTGTTTTTT
D: NA; J: TRBJ1-1; V: TRBV5-1; size: once; length: 15; CDR3: CASSSPSWGNTEAFF; DNA: TGCGCCAGCAGCTCACCGTCGTGGGGGAACACTGAAGCTTTCTTT
D: NA; J: TRBJ1-6; V: TRBV2; size: NA; length: 15; CDR3: CASRFWDQENSPLHF; DNA: TGTGCCAGCAGATTTTGGGACCAGGAGAATTCACCCCTCCACTTT
D: NA; J: TRBJ1-1; V: TRBV5-4; size: once; length: 14; CDR3: CASSPGGRETEAFF; DNA: TGTGCCAGCAGCCCCGGGGGGCGGGAGACTGAAGCTTTCTTT
D: NA; J: TRBJ1-3; V: TRBV7-2; size: NA; length: 12; CDR3: CASSLVVNTIYF; DNA: TGTGCCAGCAGCTTAGTTGTGAACACCATATATTTT
D: NA; J: TRBJ2-5; V: TRBV18; size: NA; length: 13; CDR3: CASSYMTQETQYF; DNA: TGTGCCAGCTCGTACATGACCCAAGAGACCCAGTACTTC
D: TRBD1; J: TRBJ2-7; V: TRBV5-1; size: once; length: 16; CDR3: CASSTGQGMSSYEQYF; DNA: TGCGCCAGCAGCACCGGACAGGGGATGAGCTCCTACGAGCAGTACTTC
D: NA; J: TRBJ2-2; V: TRBV4-1; size: NA; length: 17; CDR3: CASSPISGFGFTGELFF; DNA: TGCGCCAGCAGCCCCATCTCGGGGTTTGGTTTCACCGGGGAGCTGTTTTTT
D: TRBD1; J: TRBJ1-5; V: TRBV7-8; size: NA; length: 16; CDR3: CASSLRQGYSNQPQHF; DNA: TGTGCCAGCAGCTTACGACAGGGCTATAGCAATCAGCCCCAGCATTTT
D: TRBD2; J: TRBJ2-7; V: TRBV7-2; size: NA; length: 16; CDR3: CASSLGGLAASYEQYF; DNA: TGTGCCAGCAGCTTAGGGGGACTAGCGGCCAGCTACGAGCAGTACTTC
D: TRBD2; J: TRBJ2-1; V: TRBV2; size: once; length: 13; CDR3: CASNSGDYNEQFF; DNA: TGTGCCAGCAACAGCGGGGACTACAATGAGCAGTTCTTC
D: NA; J: TRBJ1-1; V: TRBV7-2; size: NA; length: 13; CDR3: CASSSWGQTEAFF; DNA: TGTGCCAGCAGCTCGTGGGGGCAGACTGAAGCTTTCTTT
D: TRBD2; J: TRBJ2-3; V: TRBV4-1; size: NA; length: 17; CDR3: CASSQDSLAGSLREQYF; DNA: TGCGCCAGCAGCCAAGATAGTCTAGCGGGGAGTCTGAGAGAGCAGTATTTT
D: TRBD1; J: TRBJ1-2; V: TRBV27; size: NA; length: 14; CDR3: CASSLSTGTVGYTF; DNA: TGTGCCAGCAGTTTATCGACAGGGACAGTTGGCTACACCTTC
D: NA; J: TRBJ1-6; V: TRBV6-6; size: NA; length: 14; CDR3: CASSQAEYNSPLHF; DNA: TGTGCCAGCAGTCAGGCGGAATATAATTCACCCCTCCACTTT
D: NA; J: TRBJ2-3; V: TRBV5-1; size: NA; length: 14; CDR3: CASSLGPGSDTQYF; DNA: TGCGCCAGCAGCTTAGGACCCGGCTCGGATACGCAGTATTTT
D: NA; J: TRBJ2-7; V: TRBV11-3; size: NA; length: 14; CDR3: CASSSGGGSYEQYF; DNA: TGTGCCAGCAGCTCCGGGGGCGGTTCCTACGAGCAGTACTTC
D: TRBD1; J: TRBJ1-3; V: TRBV5-6; size: NA; length: 15; CDR3: CASGHRGTSGNTIYF; DNA: TGTGCCAGCGGCCACAGGGGCACCTCTGGAAACACCATATATTTT
D: NA; J: TRBJ1-1; V: TRBV7-2; size: NA; length: 13; CDR3: CASSAAENTEAFF; DNA: TGTGCCAGCAGCGCGGCAGAGAACACTGAAGCTTTCTTT
D: TRBD1; J: TRBJ1-6; V: TRBV3-1/TRBV3-2; size: NA; length: 16; CDR3: CASSQTRDRDWSPLHF; DNA: TGTGCCAGCAGCCAAACCCGGGACAGGGACTGGTCACCCCTCCACTTT
D: NA; J: TRBJ2-7; V: TRBV5-1; size: NA; length: 15; CDR3: CASSTWIGAPYEQYF; DNA: TGCGCCAGCAGCACTTGGATAGGGGCTCCCTACGAGCAGTACTTC
D: NA; J: TRBJ2-5; V: TRBV6-5; size: NA; length: 15; CDR3: CASSYSGGGGETQYF; DNA: TGTGCCAGCAGTTACTCGGGAGGGGGAGGGGAGACCCAGTACTTC
D: NA; J: TRBJ1-3; V: TRBV5-6; size: NA; length: 15; CDR3: CASSWGPGSGNTIYF; DNA: TGTGCCAGCAGCTGGGGGCCAGGGAGTGGAAACACCATATATTTT
D: TRBD1; J: TRBJ1-1; V: TRBV7-3; size: NA; length: 15; CDR3: CASSLGPGGKTEAFF; DNA: TGTGCCAGCAGCCTCGGTCCAGGGGGTAAAACTGAAGCTTTCTTT